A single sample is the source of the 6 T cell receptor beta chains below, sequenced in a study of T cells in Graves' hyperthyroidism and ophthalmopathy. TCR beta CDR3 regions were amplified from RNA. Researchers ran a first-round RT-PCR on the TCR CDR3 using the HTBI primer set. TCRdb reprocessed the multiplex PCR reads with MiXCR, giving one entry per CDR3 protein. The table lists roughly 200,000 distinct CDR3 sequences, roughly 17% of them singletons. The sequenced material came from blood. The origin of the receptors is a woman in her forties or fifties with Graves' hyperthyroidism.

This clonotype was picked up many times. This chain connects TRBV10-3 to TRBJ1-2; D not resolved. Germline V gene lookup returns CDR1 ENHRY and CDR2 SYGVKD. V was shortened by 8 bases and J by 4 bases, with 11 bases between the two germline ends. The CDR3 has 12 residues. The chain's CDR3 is CAIASRVYGYTF. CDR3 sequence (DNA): TGTGCCATCGCCTCACGGGTCTATGGCTACACCTTC.

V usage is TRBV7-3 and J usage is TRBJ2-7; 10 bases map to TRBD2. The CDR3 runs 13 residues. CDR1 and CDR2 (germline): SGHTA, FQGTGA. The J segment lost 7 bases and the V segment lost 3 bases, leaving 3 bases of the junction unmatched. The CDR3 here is CASSFQREGEQYF. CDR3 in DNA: TGTGCCAGCAGCTTCCAGCGGGAGGGGGAGCAGTACTTC.

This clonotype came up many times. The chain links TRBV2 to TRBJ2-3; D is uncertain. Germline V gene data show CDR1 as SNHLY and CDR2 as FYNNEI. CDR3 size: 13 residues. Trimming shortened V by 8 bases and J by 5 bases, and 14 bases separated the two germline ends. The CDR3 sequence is CASGREGIDTQYF. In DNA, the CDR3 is TGTGCCAGCGGTCGAGAAGGAATAGATACGCAGTATTTT.

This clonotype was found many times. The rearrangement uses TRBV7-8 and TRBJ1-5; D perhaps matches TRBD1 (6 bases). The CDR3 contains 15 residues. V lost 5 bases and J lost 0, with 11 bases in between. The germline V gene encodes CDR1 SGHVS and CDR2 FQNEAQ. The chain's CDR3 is CASSPGANSNQPQHF. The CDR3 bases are TGTGCCAGCAGCCCAGGGGCTAATAGCAATCAGCCCCAGCATTTT.

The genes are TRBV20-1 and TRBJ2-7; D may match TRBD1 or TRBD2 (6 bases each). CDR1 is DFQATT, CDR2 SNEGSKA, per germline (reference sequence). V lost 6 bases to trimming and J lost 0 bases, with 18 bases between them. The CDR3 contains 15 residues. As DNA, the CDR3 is TGCAGTGCGCCCGGGACTCGCAGGGGCTCCTACGAGCAGTACTTC. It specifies CSAPGTRRGSYEQYF.

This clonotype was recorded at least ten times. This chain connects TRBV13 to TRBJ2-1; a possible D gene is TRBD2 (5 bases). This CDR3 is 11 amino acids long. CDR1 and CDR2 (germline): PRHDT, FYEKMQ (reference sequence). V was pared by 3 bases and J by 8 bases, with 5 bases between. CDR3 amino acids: CASSLEDEQFF. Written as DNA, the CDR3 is TGTGCCAGCAGCTTGGAGGATGAGCAGTTCTTC.